Here is one TCR beta chain with its context. Trimming took 2 bases from V and 3 from J, leaving 11 bases between them. Germline V gene sequence: CDR1 SEHNR, CDR2 FQNEAQ (reference sequence). The CDR3 is 14 residues long. Drawing of blood for sampling happened at baseline, at cycle 4 day 1, and at cycle 7 day 1. The sample is drawn from a study of OX40 agonist ivuxolimab in advanced cancers. Profiling relied on immunoSEQ multiplex PCR, and the TCRdb table lists in-frame clones only, not all of them. The table lists under 60,000 clones, 75% to 90% of them singletons. Sample: CD4+ or CD8+ T cells sorted from blood, taken in a trial of the OX40 agonist ivuxolimab. The chain is built from TRBV7-9 and TRBJ2-7; no definite D call. This sequence was found in an adult with an advanced solid tumor such as melanoma, head and neck, liver or kidney cancer. Here the CDR3 DNA reads TGTGCCAGCAGCTTATCTGGTGTGGGCTACGAGCAGTACTTC. Translated: CASSLSGVGYEQYF.